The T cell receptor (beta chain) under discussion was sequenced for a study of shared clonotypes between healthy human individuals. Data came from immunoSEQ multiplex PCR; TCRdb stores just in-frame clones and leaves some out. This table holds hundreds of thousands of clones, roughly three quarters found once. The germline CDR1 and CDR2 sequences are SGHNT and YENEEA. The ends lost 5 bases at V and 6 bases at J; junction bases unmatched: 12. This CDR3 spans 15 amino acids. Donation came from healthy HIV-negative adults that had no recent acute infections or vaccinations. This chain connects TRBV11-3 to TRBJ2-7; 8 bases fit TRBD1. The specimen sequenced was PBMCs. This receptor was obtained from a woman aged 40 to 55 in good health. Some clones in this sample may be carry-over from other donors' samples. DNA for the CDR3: TGTGCCAGCAGCCAGGGGGAGACAGGGGTTTCCGAGCAGTACTTC. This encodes CASSQGETGVSEQYF.